The 13 T cell receptor beta chains below come from one sample, sequenced in a study of blood T cells in healthy people across ages. Primers used in a second PCR of about 6 to 11 cycles were a sample-barcoded 5' primer and a J-beta primer mix. TCRdb reanalysed the 5' RACE reads using MiXCR and keeps one entry per CDR3 protein. The table has around 970,000 distinct CDR3 sequences, about 51% seen once. The sequenced sample consisted of blood. These receptors all come from a woman in her sixties or seventies in good health.

The V and J genes are TRBV2 and TRBJ2-4, with D maybe TRBD1 (5 bases). The V and J ends lost 4 bases and 2 bases respectively, with 15 bases between them. Germline V gene data show CDR1 as SNHLY and CDR2 as FYNNEI. The CDR3 consists of 16 residues. CDR3 in amino acids: CASSGYRIETKNIQYF. As DNA, the CDR3 is TGTGCCAGCAGTGGCTACAGGATTGAAACCAAAAACATTCAGTACTTC.

This clonotype was seen only a few times. The chain recombines TRBV7-9 with TRBJ2-1; no reliable D call. The CDR3 sequence is 14 residues long. CDR1 SEHNR and CDR2 FQNEAQ come from the germline V gene (reference sequence). V was trimmed by 1 base and J by 5 bases, leaving 9 bases between them. The CDR3: CASSLEGVNNEQFF. The CDR3, as DNA: TGTGCCAGCAGCTTAGAAGGAGTAAACAATGAGCAGTTCTTC.

This clonotype came up once. The chain couples TRBV7-9 to TRBJ2-5, with D maybe TRBD2 (6 bases). CDR3 length: 13 amino acids. V lost 6 bases to trimming and J lost 5 bases, with 13 bases between them. The germline CDR1 and CDR2 sequences are SEHNR and FQNEAQ (reference sequence). The CDR3 sequence: CASRRGSGETQYF. In DNA, the CDR3 is TGTGCCAGCAGGCGGGGAAGCGGGGAGACCCAGTACTTC. Drawing the rest from reference TRBV7-9 and TRBJ2-5, the complete variable domain is DTGVSQNPRHKITKRGQNVTFRCDPISEHNRLYWYRQTLGQGPEFLTYFQNEAQLEKSRLLSDRFSAERPKGSFSTLEIQRTEQGDSAMYLCASRRGSGETQYFGPGTRLLVL.

This rearrangement joins TRBV13 to TRBJ2-7; 8 bases are shared with TRBD2. V trimming: 1 base; J trimming: 2 bases; junction bases outside the gene matches: 7. CDR1 PRHDT and CDR2 FYEKMQ come from the germline V gene (reference sequence). The length of the CDR3 is 16 residues. The DNA for the CDR3 is TGTGCCAGCAGCTTAGTCGCGGGGGGTAACACCTACGAGCAGTACTTC. Its protein is CASSLVAGGNTYEQYF.

The sample holds one count of this clonotype. The chain is built from TRBV25-1 and TRBJ2-7, with a possible D match to TRBD1 (6 bases). This CDR3 spans 13 amino acids. V gave up 4 bases and J gave up 10 bases, with 17 bases separating them. Germline V gene data show CDR1 as MGHDK and CDR2 as SYGVNS. The CDR3 is CASSGPTGTGQYF. CDR3 coding DNA: TGTGCCAGCAGTGGCCCTACAGGGACCGGACAGTACTTC.

The chain recombines TRBV5-1 with TRBJ1-4; 7 positions agree with TRBD1. The V and J ends lost 4 bases and 3 bases, in that order; junction bases with no gene match: 6. CDR1 is SGHRS, CDR2 YFSETQ, per germline. The CDR3 contains 15 residues. The CDR3: CASSHTGAPNEKLFF. The CDR3 DNA reads TGCGCCAGCAGCCATACAGGGGCACCTAATGAAAAACTGTTTTTT. Using reference TRBV5-1 and TRBJ1-4 for the parts outside the CDR3, the full variable domain is KAGVTQTPRYLIKTRGQQVTLSCSPISGHRSVSWYQQTPGQGLQFLFEYFSETQRNKGNFPGRFSGRQFSNSRSEMNVSTLELGDSALYLCASSHTGAPNEKLFFGSGTQLSVL.

The chain joins TRBV20-1 to TRBJ2-7, with 9 bases that match TRBD2. The CDR3 sequence is 14 residues long. V lost 5 bases and J lost 2; bases outside the gene matches: 7. CDR1 and CDR2 from the germline V gene are DFQATT and SNEGSKA (reference sequence). CDR3 nucleotide sequence: TGCAGTGCTGCCAGGGCTAGCGGGACCTACGAGCAGTACTTC. Its protein product is CSAARASGTYEQYF.

Worth noting for this clonotype: A read error may be the cause here, since a much bigger clone is one base away. The gene calls are TRBV6-6 and TRBJ2-5; tentatively, D is TRBD1 or TRBD2 (5 bases each). CDR3 length equals 12 residues. Germline values: CDR1 MNHNY, CDR2 SVGAGI (reference sequence). The CDR3 DNA sequence: TGTGCCAGCAGTTACGGGGGAGAGACCCGGTACTTC. Translated: CASSYGGETRYF.

J is TRBJ1-5 and V is TRBV29-1, with 9 bases matching TRBD1. CDR3 length: 12 amino acids. Trimming took 5 bases from V and 5 from J; bases not matched to a gene: 1. Germline CDR1 is SQVTM and CDR2 is ANQGSEA. The CDR3 DNA follows: TGCAGCGTTAGGACAGGGGATCAGCCCCAGCATTTT. This encodes CSVRTGDQPQHF.

J is TRBJ2-6 and V is TRBV6-2 or TRBV6-3; the D is unclear. The length of the CDR3 is 15 residues. Trimming pared 5 bases from V and 1 base from J, leaving 9 bases between. Germline V CDR1 and CDR2: MNHEY, SVGEGT. The CDR3 DNA is TGTGCCAGCAGTAAGAGAGCATCTGGGGCCAACGTCCTGACTTTC. As protein: CASSKRASGANVLTF.

This clonotype was observed a handful of times. The CDR3 loop is CSAGEISGSTDTQYF. The CDR3 DNA is TGCAGTGCAGGAGAGATAAGCGGGAGCACAGATACGCAGTATTTT. The rearrangement uses TRBV20-1 and TRBJ2-3; D is possibly TRBD2 (6 bases). From germline, CDR1 is DFQATT and CDR2 SNEGSKA (reference sequence). This CDR3 has 15 amino acids. Trimming took 6 bases from V and 0 from J, leaving 16 bases between them.

This clonotype came up a few times. The chain joins TRBV27 to TRBJ2-7, with D tentatively TRBD1 (5 bases). V lost 2 bases and J 2 bases, leaving 7 bases between the germline ends. Germline CDR1 is MNHEY and CDR2 is SMNVEV (reference sequence). The CDR3 spans 13 residues. CDR3 protein: CASSLGAAYEQYF. The CDR3 bases are TGTGCCAGCAGTTTAGGGGCAGCCTACGAGCAGTACTTC.

This clonotype was counted once. This chain connects TRBV20-1 to TRBJ2-7, with D perhaps matching TRBD1 or TRBD2 (6 bases each). The germline V gene encodes CDR1 DFQATT and CDR2 SNEGSKA (reference sequence). V shed 1 base and J shed 7 bases, with 17 bases lying between them. The CDR3 covers 14 residues. CDR3 coding DNA: TGCAGTGCTAGAGCTCCGGGGGCAGCGGCGGAGCAGTACTTC. This sequence encodes CSARAPGAAAEQYF.